This T cell receptor (beta chain) was documented in a study of human T cells and chemical hapten exposure. Across the study: Per-sample TCR yield variation was attributed mainly to small pooled library volume differences. Study-wide findings and caveats: TCRs at a frequency above 1 in 1000 stayed unchanged with DPC sensitization. There was a positive correlation between PT1 expanded TCR counts and patch test score.

The time point was: patch test 3, about 24 weeks after DPC sensitization. As to treatment: therapeutic diphenylcyclopropenone sensitization with weekly scalp DPC. It was unfractionated whole blood from which total RNA was extracted. Prior to application of each patch test, blood was drawn. This CDR3 is 12 amino acids long. Trimming at V came to 7 bases and at J to 5 bases, leaving 8 bases not matched to a gene. Looked up from germline, CDR1 is SQVTM and CDR2 is ANQGSEA. TCRdb re-analysed the RACE reads in MiXCR, keeping a single row per CDR3 protein. The table records 30,000 to 40,000 distinct CDR3 sequences, more than 8% of them present only once. There are a few counts of this clonotype. Its target is not known.

The sequence was collected from a middle-aged man with alopecia areata. Some clones in this sample may be carry-over from other donors' samples. The chain links TRBV29-1 to TRBJ2-7; 7 bases agree with TRBD1. Sequenced material: whole blood, taken in connection with sensitization to the hapten diphenylcyclopropenone (DPC). CDR3 DNA sequence: TGCAGCGCGTCGCTGGGGACAGACGAGCAGTACTTC. Encoded protein: CSASLGTDEQYF.